The 10 T cell receptor beta chains below all came from one sample that was sequenced in a study of CD8 T cells in Susac syndrome. A quantity of about 0.45 to 1 ug RNA underwent reverse transcription using random hexamers. TCRdb fed the immunoSEQ multiplex PCR reads into MiXCR, producing one record per CDR3 protein. The sample contains 140,000 or so distinct CDR3 sequences, around 95% of which appear only once. Material: CD4+ T cells from PBMCs. These receptors were obtained from a human donor with Susac syndrome.

The rearrangement joins TRBV18 to TRBJ1-6; D is possibly TRBD1 (5 bases). Trimming pared 2 bases from V and 8 bases from J, leaving 10 bases between. The CDR3 contains 14 residues. The V gene's germline CDR1 is KGHSH and CDR2 LQKENI. The CDR3 sequence: CASSPDTGYSPLHF. CDR3 sequence (DNA): TGTGCCAGCTCACCAGATACAGGTTATTCACCCCTCCACTTT.

The V call is TRBV9, the J call TRBJ2-1, with 9 bases fitting TRBD2. The germline CDR1 and CDR2 sequences are SGDLS and YYNGEE. The CDR3 spans 15 residues. V shed 0 bases, J shed 6 bases, and the junction held 4 bases outside the gene matches. CDR3 amino acids: CASSVGGRAANEQFF. The CDR3 DNA sequence: TGTGCCAGCAGCGTAGGCGGGAGGGCCGCCAATGAGCAGTTCTTC.

The chain couples TRBV4-2 to TRBJ2-5; 10 bases match TRBD2. Unmatched junction bases numbered 8, after V lost 2 bases and J lost 5 bases. CDR1 is LGHNA, CDR2 YNFKEQ, per germline. The CDR3 has 16 amino acids. The CDR3 sequence: CASSQTPGLASETQYF. The CDR3, as DNA: TGTGCCAGCAGCCAAACGCCGGGACTAGCGTCGGAGACCCAGTACTTC.

The genes are TRBV15 and TRBJ2-1; the match to TRBD2 covers 8 bases. J lost 8 bases, V lost 4 bases, and 4 bases had no gene match. The length of the CDR3 is 13 residues. Germline CDR1 LNHNV, CDR2 YYDKDF (reference sequence). The CDR3 DNA sequence: TGTGCCACCAGCACCGGGGGGGTCCATGAGCAGTTCTTC. This gives the protein CATSTGGVHEQFF.

The CDR3 DNA follows: TGTGCCAGCAGTTCCGGGGATACGCAGTATTTT. Residues: CASSSGDTQYF. This rearrangement joins TRBV9 to TRBJ2-3, with D uncertain. V dropped 5 bases and J dropped 6 bases, with 7 bases sitting between them. The CDR3 extends over 11 amino acids. CDR1 is SGDLS, CDR2 YYNGEE, per germline. The full variable domain, its missing parts supplied by reference TRBV9 and TRBJ2-3, is DSGVTQTPKHLITATGQRVTLRCSPRSGDLSVYWYQQSLDQGLQFLIQYYNGEERAKGNILERFSAQQFPDLHSELNLSSLELGDSALYFCASSSGDTQYFGPGTRLTVL.

This clonotype was seen a single time. This chain uses TRBV19 with TRBJ1-2, with no clear D. The germline V and J ends were trimmed by 2 bases and 4 bases, with 11 bases remaining between them. CDR1 and CDR2 from the germline V gene are LNHDA and SQIVND (reference sequence). This CDR3 region has 14 residues. CDR3 DNA: TGTGCCAGTAGTATATGGGCAGTTTTCTATGGCTACACCTTC. It is translated as CASSIWAVFYGYTF.

The rearrangement joins TRBV6-6 to TRBJ1-6; D is uncertain. The CDR3 contains 14 residues. Germline values: CDR1 MNHNY, CDR2 SVGAGI (reference sequence). Trimming stripped 5 bases from V and 11 bases from J, with 16 bases between. For the CDR3, the DNA is TGTGCCAGCAGTGCAACCCTCGACATTCCACCCCTCCACTTT. Translation: CASSATLDIPPLHF.

The V and J genes are TRBV6-6 and TRBJ1-1; D is unclear. Between the trimmed V and J ends, which lost 2 bases and 3 bases, there was a span of 7 bases. CDR3 size: 13 residues. Germline V gene sequence: CDR1 MNHNY, CDR2 SVGAGI (reference sequence). The CDR3 sequence: CASSYLRDTEAFF. CDR3 nucleotides: TGTGCCAGCAGTTACCTTAGAGACACTGAAGCTTTCTTT.

V gene TRBV14 combines with J gene TRBJ2-1, with a weak D call TRBD2 (6 bases). V was clipped by 4 bases and J by 9 bases, with 10 bases between them. The V gene's germline CDR1 is SGHDN and CDR2 FVKESK. There are 12 residues in the CDR3. CDR3: CASSPQGGEQFF. The CDR3 nucleotides read TGTGCCAGCAGCCCTCAGGGAGGTGAGCAGTTCTTC. Complete variable domain (other parts from reference TRBV14 and TRBJ2-1): EAGVTQFPSHSVIEKGQTVTLRCDPISGHDNLYWYRRVMGKEIKFLLHFVKESKQDESGMPNNRFLAERTGGTYSTLKVQPAELEDSGVYFCASSPQGGEQFFGPGTRLTVL.

V is TRBV28 and J is TRBJ1-1; D gene unclear. Trimming left V 2 bases short and J 9 bases short, with 7 bases between. The CDR3 extends over 11 amino acids. CDR1 MDHEN and CDR2 SYDVKM come from the germline V gene. The CDR3 DNA is TGTGCCAGCAGTTTAGCCTTGCAAGCTTTCTTT. Its protein product is CASSLALQAFF. Complete variable domain (other parts from reference TRBV28 and TRBJ1-1): DVKVTQSSRYLVKRTGEKVFLECVQDMDHENMFWYRQDPGLGLRLIYFSYDVKMKEKGDIPEGYSVSREKKERFSLILESASTNQTSMYLCASSLALQAFFGQGTRLTVV.